This T cell receptor beta chain stems from a study of shared clonotypes between healthy human individuals. This clone was detected only a few times. The assay used deep level. As originally analysed: With immunoSEQ giving junction-only sequences and no quality scores, filtering differed. The protocol was immunoSEQ multiplex PCR, while the TCRdb copy is restricted to in-frame clones and leaves out a portion. That table gives V, J and clone size, and the DNA gave D and trimming. Altogether some 510,000 clones are present, roughly 78% being singletons, with the ten largest covering over 10%. Germline V lookup: CDR1 MNHEY, CDR2 SVGAGI. The CDR3 covers 16 residues.

This chain uses TRBV6-5 with TRBJ2-5; no reliable D call. Judging by the DNA end, TRBJ2-7 fits better; the J call may be wrong. The specimen was PBMCs. The clonotype was recovered from a woman aged 40-49 years in good health. Some clones in this sample may be carry-over from other donors' samples. CDR3 coding DNA: TGTGCCAGCAGTTACTCGCCTACTCAGAGCTCCTACGAGCAGTACTTC. Protein: CASSYSPTQSSYEQYF.